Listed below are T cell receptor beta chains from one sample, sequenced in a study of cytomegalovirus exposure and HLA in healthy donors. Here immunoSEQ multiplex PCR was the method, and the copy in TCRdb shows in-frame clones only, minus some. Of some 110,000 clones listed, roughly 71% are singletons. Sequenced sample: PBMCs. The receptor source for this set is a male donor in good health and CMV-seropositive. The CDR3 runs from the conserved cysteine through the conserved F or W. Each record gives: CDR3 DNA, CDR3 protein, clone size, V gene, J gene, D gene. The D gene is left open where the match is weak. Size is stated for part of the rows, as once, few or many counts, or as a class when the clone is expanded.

DNA: TGTGCCAGCAGTCCGGCCTACGGCGGTTTTGAAAAACTGTTTTTT
CDR3: CASSPAYGGFEKLFF
size: .
V: TRBV28
J: TRBJ1-4
D: .

DNA: TGCGCCAGCAGCCAACCCGGACAGGGGATGTACGAGCAGTACTTC
CDR3: CASSQPGQGMYEQYF
size: once
V: TRBV4-3
J: TRBJ2-7
D: TRBD1

DNA: TGCGCCAGCAGTCTCCTAATGGGGGGGCTCAAGAATGAGCAGTTCTTC
CDR3: CASSLLMGGLKNEQFF
size: .
V: TRBV4-3
J: TRBJ2-1
D: .

DNA: TGTGCCAGCAGCTTGCGGTGGGGGGGAGAGACCCAGTACTTC
CDR3: CASSLRWGGETQYF
size: .
V: TRBV11-3
J: TRBJ2-5
D: TRBD2

DNA: TGTGCCAGCAGCTTATTGAGACTAACCTCCGGGGAGCTGTTTTTT
CDR3: CASSLLRLTSGELFF
size: .
V: TRBV7-2
J: TRBJ2-2
D: .

DNA: TGCGCCAGCAGCGGGACGGACAGGGGCAGGTTTAATTCACCCCTCCACTTT
CDR3: CASSGTDRGRFNSPLHF
size: .
V: TRBV5-1
J: TRBJ1-6
D: TRBD1

DNA: TGCGCCAGCAGCCATCAGGTCTTGGCGGGGAGAGATTCTTACGAGCAGTACTTC
CDR3: CASSHQVLAGRDSYEQYF
size: .
V: TRBV4-3
J: TRBJ2-7
D: .

DNA: TGTGCCAGCAGAAGCTCTCTTCATAGAGATACGCAGTATTTT
CDR3: CASRSSLHRDTQYF
size: .
V: TRBV27
J: TRBJ2-3
D: .

DNA: TGCGCCAGCAGCCTCAGCCCGGGTCAGCAGTACTTC
CDR3: CASSLSPGQQYF
size: .
V: TRBV4-3
J: TRBJ2-7
D: .

DNA: TGCGCCAGCAGCTTGACAGTTATGAACACTGAAGCTTTCTTT
CDR3: CASSLTVMNTEAFF
size: once
V: TRBV5-1
J: TRBJ1-1
D: .

DNA: TGTGCCAGCTCACCATATGATCGGACTAGCGGGTTTTACAATGAGCAGTTCTTC
CDR3: CASSPYDRTSGFYNEQFF
size: .
V: TRBV18
J: TRBJ2-1
D: TRBD2

DNA: TGTGCCAGCAGTCTCTCCGGGGATGAAAAACTGTTTTTT
CDR3: CASSLSGDEKLFF
size: few
V: TRBV28
J: TRBJ1-4
D: .

DNA: TGTGCCAGCTCACCTCTAGGACAGAGCAATCAGCCCCAGCATTTT
CDR3: CASSPLGQSNQPQHF
size: .
V: TRBV18
J: TRBJ1-5
D: .

DNA: TGTGCCAGCAGTTCGGGAGGGGGGAATTCACCCCTCCACTTT
CDR3: CASSSGGGNSPLHF
size: .
V: TRBV28
J: TRBJ1-6
D: .

DNA: TGTGCCAGCAGTTACTTGGGACTAGCGGGGGAGACCCAGTACTTC
CDR3: CASSYLGLAGETQYF
size: .
V: TRBV27
J: TRBJ2-5
D: TRBD2

DNA: TGTGCCAGCAGTTTACCGGCAGGGCTCAATCAGCCCCAGAATTTT
CDR3: CASSLPAGLNQPQNF
size: .
V: TRBV28
J: TRBJ1-5
D: .

DNA: TGTGCCAGCAGCAAGACAGGAGGCACAGATACGCAGTATTTT
CDR3: CASSKTGGTDTQYF
size: .
V: TRBV25-1
J: TRBJ2-3
D: .

DNA: TGTGCGGCACAGGGGAGGAACCAAGAGACCCAGTACTTC
CDR3: CAAQGRNQETQYF
size: .
V: TRBV28
J: TRBJ2-5
D: .

DNA: TGTGCCAGCAGTAGCCGGGACAGGGGTAAGCCCCAGCATTTT
CDR3: CASSSRDRGKPQHF
size: .
V: TRBV6-5
J: TRBJ1-5
D: TRBD1

DNA: TGTGCCAGCAGCTTTACAGGCACTGCTTCCTACGAGCAGTACTTC
CDR3: CASSFTGTASYEQYF
size: .
V: TRBV5-5
J: TRBJ2-7
D: .

DNA: TGCAGCGGGACCGGGACAGGGGGCTTCAGTGGGGCTTTCTTT
CDR3: CSGTGTGGFSGAFF
size: .
V: TRBV29-1
J: TRBJ1-1
D: TRBD1

DNA: TGTGCCAGCAGCGTTACGCGGGGAGATACGCAGTATTTT
CDR3: CASSVTRGDTQYF
size: .
V: TRBV6-6
J: TRBJ2-3
D: .

DNA: TGTGCCAGCAGTAACGACAGGGACAAACTGTTTTTT
CDR3: CASSNDRDKLFF
size: .
V: TRBV6-6
J: TRBJ1-4
D: TRBD1

DNA: TGCAGTGCGTGGACAGGTGTCCAACAGTACTTC
CDR3: CSAWTGVQQYF
size: .
V: TRBV20-1
J: TRBJ2-5
D: TRBD1

DNA: TGTGCCAGCAGCTTTACGGGACAAGGCTTGTATTCCTACGAGCAGTACTTC
CDR3: CASSFTGQGLYSYEQYF
size: .
V: TRBV14
J: TRBJ2-7
D: .

DNA: TGTGCCAGCAGTGGACAGGGGGCAAGGGGGGCCAACGTCCTGACTTTC
CDR3: CASSGQGARGANVLTF
size: .
V: TRBV28
J: TRBJ2-6
D: TRBD1

DNA: TGTGCCAGCAGCTTGGACAGATCTCAGCCCCAGCATTTT
CDR3: CASSLDRSQPQHF
size: .
V: TRBV7-2
J: TRBJ1-5
D: .

DNA: TGTGCCAGCAGCCCCCCCTGGCACACCGGGGAGCTGTTTTTT
CDR3: CASSPPWHTGELFF
size: .
V: TRBV9
J: TRBJ2-2
D: .

DNA: TGTGCCAGCTCGGGGCTAGCGGGAGAGACAGATACGCAGTATTTT
CDR3: CASSGLAGETDTQYF
size: .
V: TRBV18
J: TRBJ2-3
D: TRBD2

DNA: TGCAGTGCTAAGACTGAGACCCAGTACTTC
CDR3: CSAKTETQYF
size: .
V: TRBV20-1
J: TRBJ2-5
D: .

DNA: TGTGCCAGCAGCCTAGGGACTAGCGGAGAGTCCGAGCAGTACTTC
CDR3: CASSLGTSGESEQYF
size: .
V: TRBV5-4
J: TRBJ2-7
D: TRBD2

DNA: TGTGCCAGCAGCTTACATCCCCGATGGACAGGTTTCGAGAACACTGAAGCTTTCTTT
CDR3: CASSLHPRWTGFENTEAFF
size: .
V: TRBV7-2
J: TRBJ1-1
D: TRBD1

DNA: TGTGCCAGCAGGCGACAGTCCGGCTCCTACGAGCAGTACTTC
CDR3: CASRRQSGSYEQYF
size: few
V: TRBV7-8
J: TRBJ2-7
D: .

DNA: TGTGCCAGCAGCACACGGACAGGGGTAAATCAGCCCCAGCATTTT
CDR3: CASSTRTGVNQPQHF
size: .
V: TRBV28
J: TRBJ1-5
D: TRBD1

DNA: TGTGCCAGCAGCTTATTGGGGGCGAACACTGAAGCTTTCTTT
CDR3: CASSLLGANTEAFF
size: .
V: TRBV7-3
J: TRBJ1-1
D: .

DNA: TGTGCCAGCAGCTTAATAGGACAGGGGACCTATGGCTACACCTTC
CDR3: CASSLIGQGTYGYTF
size: .
V: TRBV7-8
J: TRBJ1-2
D: TRBD1

DNA: TGTGCCAGCAGCCCGACCGGGACAGGGTCGAATCAGCCCCAGCATTTT
CDR3: CASSPTGTGSNQPQHF
size: .
V: TRBV7-2
J: TRBJ1-5
D: TRBD1

DNA: TGTGCCAGCAGCCAATACGACAGGGTAGGAGGCTACACCTTC
CDR3: CASSQYDRVGGYTF
size: few
V: TRBV7-2
J: TRBJ1-2
D: TRBD1

DNA: TGTGCCACCGGGCTACCGGACAGTGGAAACACCATATATTTT
CDR3: CATGLPDSGNTIYF
size: .
V: TRBV15
J: TRBJ1-3
D: .

DNA: TGTGCCAGCAGCGGCTTCACTAGCTACGAGCAGTACTTC
CDR3: CASSGFTSYEQYF
size: few
V: TRBV7-2
J: TRBJ2-7
D: .

DNA: TGTGCCAGCAGCCAAGACGTCGGTGGAAACACCATATATTTT
CDR3: CASSQDVGGNTIYF
size: .
V: TRBV4-2
J: TRBJ1-3
D: .

DNA: TGTGCCAGTAGCCGCGCTGGACTAGCGGTCACAGATACGCAGTATTTT
CDR3: CASSRAGLAVTDTQYF
size: .
V: TRBV19
J: TRBJ2-3
D: TRBD2

DNA: TGTGCCAGCAGTTACGGTCAGGGATCCCCCTACGAGCAGTACTTC
CDR3: CASSYGQGSPYEQYF
size: .
V: TRBV6-5
J: TRBJ2-7
D: .

DNA: TGCGCCAGCAGGGCTGATAGCAATCAGCCCCAGAATTTT
CDR3: CASRADSNQPQNF
size: .
V: TRBV4-1
J: TRBJ1-5
D: .